These T cell receptor beta chains were read from a single sample in a study of blood T cell repertoires in COVID-19. Method: immunoSEQ multiplex PCR; TCRdb's copy keeps in-frame clones and lacks some. The sample lists approximately 250,000 clones; around 88% were seen once. Source material: PBMCs or T cells enriched from blood (not recorded which). The receptors come from a woman in her thirties or forties with acute COVID-19. The CDR3 runs from the conserved cysteine through the conserved F or W. The D gene is left open where the match is weak. A row's size may be missing; if present it is once, few, many or a size class.

- | TRBJ1-2 | TRBV28 | TRBD1 | TGTGCCAGCAGTAGTTCCGGGACAGGGGGGACCTATGGCTACACCTTC | CASSSSGTGGTYGYTF
- | TRBJ1-1 | TRBV2 | TRBD1 | TGTGCCAGCAGACCCAGCGTTGGACAGGTGAACACTGAAGCTTTCTTT | CASRPSVGQVNTEAFF
once | TRBJ1-2 | TRBV9 | - | TGTGCCAGCAGCGTAGGTCCGGGTAACTATGGCTACACCTTC | CASSVGPGNYGYTF
- | TRBJ2-1 | TRBV6-4 | - | TGTGCCAGCAGTGACTCGATGGAGAACAATGAGCAGTTCTTC | CASSDSMENNEQFF
once | TRBJ2-1 | TRBV25-1 | - | TGTGCCAGCAGTGAAAGAGGGGGAGGGGGTTACAATGAGCAGTTCTTC | CASSERGGGGYNEQFF
- | TRBJ1-3 | TRBV9 | - | TGTGCCAGCAGCGGAGGAAGAAACACCATATATTTT | CASSGGRNTIYF
- | TRBJ2-3 | TRBV2 | TRBD2 | TGTGCCAGCAGTGACGCTAGCGGTAGCACAGATACGCAGTATTTT | CASSDASGSTDTQYF
- | TRBJ2-1 | TRBV5-1 | TRBD2 | TGCGCCAGCAGCTTGACTAGCGGACTTTACGGTGAGCAGTTCTTC | CASSLTSGLYGEQFF
- | TRBJ2-5 | TRBV9 | TRBD1 | TGTGCCAGCAGCGTGGCGGGACAGGGGGCTGAGACCCAGTACTTC | CASSVAGQGAETQYF
few | TRBJ2-5 | TRBV7-9 | TRBD1 | TGTGCCAGCATCCAGACAGGGGGAGAGACCCAGTACTTC | CASIQTGGETQYF
- | TRBJ2-1 | TRBV9 | - | TGTGCCAGCAGCGTAGCTAGCGCGGCGTACAATGAGCAGTTCTTC | CASSVASAAYNEQFF
few | TRBJ1-1 | TRBV5-4 | - | TGTGCCAGCAGCGCCTGGACAGTCGGGGAGCTCACTGAAGCTTTCTTT | CASSAWTVGELTEAFF
- | TRBJ2-1 | TRBV13 | TRBD2 | TGTGCCAGCAGCGATCCTAGCGGGGCCTCCTACAATGAGCAGTTCTTC | CASSDPSGASYNEQFF
- | TRBJ1-1 | TRBV9 | - | TGTGCCAGCAGCCCAGTCCGAGGGAGGGGGACAGCTTTCTTT | CASSPVRGRGTAFF
- | TRBJ1-1 | TRBV16 | TRBD1 | TGTGCCAGCAGCCCAGAGACAGGGGGCGCCGGGGACACTGAAGCTTTCTTT | CASSPETGGAGDTEAFF
- | TRBJ1-1 | TRBV15 | - | TGTGCCACCAGCAGAGTGCGGACAGCTCACACTGAAGCTTTCTTT | CATSRVRTAHTEAFF
- | TRBJ1-2 | TRBV2 | TRBD1 | TGTGCCAGCAGTGAACAGGGGGTAAATAACTATGGCTACACCTTC | CASSEQGVNNYGYTF
- | TRBJ1-1 | TRBV7-9 | - | TGTGCCAGCAGCGTTTCCCAGGAGAACACTGAAGCTTTCTTT | CASSVSQENTEAFF
- | TRBJ2-5 | TRBV2 | TRBD2 | TGTGCCAGCAGCCGCCGGGGGCTAGCGGGAGCACCAGGGGAGACCCAGTACTTC | CASSRRGLAGAPGETQYF
- | TRBJ2-1 | TRBV9 | - | TGTGCCAGCAGCGGCGGGCGGGTCTTTAAGTCCTACAATGAGCAGTTCTTC | CASSGGRVFKSYNEQFF
- | TRBJ2-7 | TRBV5-4 | TRBD2 | TGTGCCAGCAGCTTGACTAGCGGTTACGAGCAGTACTTC | CASSLTSGYEQYF
once | TRBJ2-5 | TRBV5-1 | - | TGCGCCAGCAGCTGGAGCCCCGCGCGAGGGGAGACCCAGTACTTC | CASSWSPARGETQYF
- | TRBJ2-3 | TRBV18 | - | TGTGCCAGCTCACCACCAGGTCGGGGAGACACAGATACGCAGTATTTT | CASSPPGRGDTDTQYF
- | TRBJ1-2 | TRBV18 | - | TGTGCCAGCTCACCACTGGGGGGATATGGCTACACCTTC | CASSPLGGYGYTF
- | TRBJ1-1 | TRBV3-1/TRBV3-2 | - | TGTGCCAGCAGCCAAGACGACAGGAACACTGAAGCTTTCTTT | CASSQDDRNTEAFF
- | TRBJ2-7 | TRBV6-1 | - | TGTGCCAGCAGTGATCCCACCGAGTATTTCTACGAGCAGTACTTC | CASSDPTEYFYEQYF
once | TRBJ1-2 | TRBV5-1 | TRBD1 | TGCGCCAGCAGGGGACAGGGTATTGACGCGGGACGGGGCTACACCTTC | CASRGQGIDAGRGYTF
- | TRBJ2-3 | TRBV14 | - | TGTGCCAGCAGCAGTAGGTGGTATCAACTAAGCACAGATACGCAGTATTTT | CASSSRWYQLSTDTQYF
- | TRBJ2-1 | TRBV5-1 | TRBD2 | TGCGCCAGCGGAGGGGACTATTACAATGAGCAGTTCTTC | CASGGDYYNEQFF
- | TRBJ2-3 | TRBV9 | TRBD2 | TGTGCCAGCAGCGTATCGGAGGGGTCGGGACTAGCGGTAGATACGCAGTATTTT | CASSVSEGSGLAVDTQYF
- | TRBJ1-5 | TRBV24-1 | TRBD1 | TGTGCCACCAGTGATACACAGGGGAACAATCAGCCCCAGCATTTT | CATSDTQGNNQPQHF
- | TRBJ2-2 | TRBV9 | - | TGTGCCAGCAGCGTAGGTACAGGGATCACCGGGGAGCTGTTTTTT | CASSVGTGITGELFF
- | TRBJ1-1 | TRBV30 | - | TGTGCCTGGAGCCCCCGGGTGTCAGCTTTCTTT | CAWSPRVSAFF
- | TRBJ1-6 | TRBV7-9 | - | TGTGCCAGCAGCTTGGAGGGCTCCCTCCACTTT | CASSLEGSLHF
- | TRBJ1-4 | TRBV7-8 | TRBD1 | TGTGCCAGCAGCCCAAACCACCCCGACAGGGCCGGACTGTTTTTT | CASSPNHPDRAGLFF
- | TRBJ1-4 | TRBV6-5 | - | TGTGCCAGCAGTACCACAGGGCGGAATGAAAAACTGTTTTTT | CASSTTGRNEKLFF
- | TRBJ1-3 | TRBV15 | - | TGTGCCACCAGCAGAGAGGGCAGGGCTGGAAACACCATATATTTT | CATSREGRAGNTIYF
- | TRBJ2-7 | TRBV2 | - | TGTGCCAGCAGTGATAGCCTAGGGGGTTACGAGCAGTACTTC | CASSDSLGGYEQYF
few | TRBJ2-1 | TRBV10-2 | - | TGCGCCAGCAGTTCGTTATACAATGAGCAGTTCTTC | CASSSLYNEQFF
once | TRBJ2-1 | TRBV28 | TRBD1 | TGTGCCACCTGGACAGGGGGGAACAATGAGCAGTTCTTC | CATWTGGNNEQFF
- | TRBJ1-1 | TRBV6-5 | TRBD1 | TGTGCCAGCAGTCTACAGGGGGCGTTCGGTGAAGCTTTCTTT | CASSLQGAFGEAFF